Listed below are T cell receptor beta chains from one sample, sequenced in a study of OX40 agonist ivuxolimab in advanced cancers. Profiling relied on immunoSEQ multiplex PCR, and the TCRdb table lists in-frame clones only, not all of them. The sample has around 46,000 clones, around nine tenths seen once. The specimen was CD4+ or CD8+ T cells sorted from blood, collected in a trial of the OX40 agonist ivuxolimab. The receptors stem from an adult with an advanced solid tumor such as melanoma, head and neck, liver or kidney cancer. Both conserved end residues are part of each CDR3. The D gene is left open where the match is weak. Some rows mark clone size as missing; the rest say once, few, many or name a class of expanded clone.

J gene,clone size,D gene,CDR3 length,V gene,CDR3 DNA,CDR3 protein
TRBJ2-1,-,TRBD1,12,TRBV9,TGTGCCAGCAGCGTGACAGGGGATGAGCAGTTCTTC,CASSVTGDEQFF
TRBJ2-7,-,-,11,TRBV11-2,TGTGCCAGCAGCTTAGCGTCCGAGCAGTACTTC,CASSLASEQYF
TRBJ1-2,-,-,15,TRBV11-2,TGTGCCAGCAGCTTCGGGGACGGCGGGGACCATGGCTACACCTTC,CASSFGDGGDHGYTF
TRBJ1-2,-,-,12,TRBV27,TGTGCCAGCAGTACCTCAGGGGTCGGCTACACCTTC,CASSTSGVGYTF
TRBJ2-7,-,-,12,TRBV6-5,TGTGCCACCGTCAGTCTGGGCTACGAGCAGTACTTC,CATVSLGYEQYF
TRBJ2-2,-,-,16,TRBV9,TGTGCCAGCAGCGCCCGGACGGAGCTGCTCACCGGGGAGCTGTTTTTT,CASSARTELLTGELFF
TRBJ1-1,-,-,16,TRBV4-3,TGCGCCAGCAGCCAAGATTGGCGGGGGGGGAACACTGAAGCTTTCTTT,CASSQDWRGGNTEAFF
TRBJ2-7,-,-,13,TRBV12-5,TGTGCTAGTGGTCTCGGGACCCAGTACGAGCAGTACTTC,CASGLGTQYEQYF
TRBJ1-1,medium-sized,TRBD1,15,TRBV27,TGTGCCAGCAGTCCAGACAGGGGGAAGGGCACTGAAGCTTTCTTT,CASSPDRGKGTEAFF
TRBJ2-7,-,-,14,TRBV6-6,TGTGCCAGCAGTTACTCGGGCGGACCCTACGAGCAGTACTTC,CASSYSGGPYEQYF
TRBJ1-3,-,-,14,TRBV7-9,TGTGCCAGCAGCTCGGGGGTCGGAGTAAACACCATATATTTT,CASSSGVGVNTIYF
TRBJ2-1,few,-,13,TRBV6-6,TGTGCCATCTCGCCTCTGACCCGTGGTGAGCAGTTCTTC,CAISPLTRGEQFF
TRBJ1-3,-,TRBD1,16,TRBV9,TGTGCCAGCAGCGGATTGGACAGGGATTCTGGAAACACCATATATTTT,CASSGLDRDSGNTIYF
TRBJ1-2,-,-,14,TRBV6-1,TGTGCCAGCAGTGAAGATGGGGAGATTTATGGCTACACCTTC,CASSEDGEIYGYTF
TRBJ1-1,-,-,15,TRBV10-2,TGCGCCAGCAGTGACGTCCGGGGTCAGGGCACTGAAGCTTTCTTT,CASSDVRGQGTEAFF
TRBJ1-1,-,-,14,TRBV27,TGTGCCAGCAGTTTGGGAGGGGAGACCACTGAAGCTTTCTTT,CASSLGGETTEAFF
TRBJ2-7,once,TRBD1,17,TRBV4-3,TGCGCCAGCAGCCAAGAAGGGACGGGACAGGGCTCCTACGAGCAGTACTTC,CASSQEGTGQGSYEQYF
TRBJ1-1,-,-,14,TRBV7-9,TGTGCCAGCAGCTTGGAGGGCCCGAACACTGAAGCTTTCTTT,CASSLEGPNTEAFF
TRBJ2-1,-,TRBD2,15,TRBV19,TGTGCCAGTAGTATGGCGGGGGATTCCTACAATGAGCAGTTCTTC,CASSMAGDSYNEQFF
TRBJ2-1,few,-,14,TRBV19,TGTGCCAGTAGTATAAGGGGGGGCCGCTATGAGCAGTTCTTC,CASSIRGGRYEQFF
TRBJ1-1,few,-,15,TRBV10-1,TGCGCCAGCAGTGAGGGGAGGACTTGGGACACTGAAGCTTTCTTT,CASSEGRTWDTEAFF
TRBJ1-1,-,-,12,TRBV9,TGTGCCAGCAGCGTATCAGACACTGAAGCTTTCTTT,CASSVSDTEAFF
TRBJ1-1,-,-,16,TRBV4-1,TGCGCCAGCAGCCAAGAGGGTGGGGGGGCCAGGACTGAAGCTTTCTTT,CASSQEGGGARTEAFF
TRBJ2-1,-,TRBD2,16,TRBV9,TGTGCCAGCAGCACAACGGGACTAGTGGGGGACAATGAGCAGTTCTTC,CASSTTGLVGDNEQFF
TRBJ2-3,few,-,12,TRBV7-2,TGTGCCAGCAGCACCCGTCCAGATACGCAGTATTTT,CASSTRPDTQYF
TRBJ1-2,-,-,13,TRBV29-1,TGCAGCGTTGAAGATCTGAGAGGGGATGGCTACACCTTC,CSVEDLRGDGYTF
TRBJ1-1,-,-,16,TRBV5-8,TGTGCCAGCAGCTTCTTTGAACGAGGGTCAGTCACTGAAGCTTTCTTT,CASSFFERGSVTEAFF
TRBJ2-3,-,TRBD2,18,TRBV9,TGTGCCAGCAGCGTAGGGGCTAGCGGGGGAAAAAACACAGATACGCAGTATTTT,CASSVGASGGKNTDTQYF
TRBJ1-1,-,-,15,TRBV7-9,TGTGCCAGCAGCTTATTCCAGGGGCTCAACACTGAAGCTTTCTTT,CASSLFQGLNTEAFF
TRBJ1-5,-,-,15,TRBV4-1,TGCGCCAGCAGCGAGCGACAGGCGACTCATCAGCCCCAGCATTTT,CASSERQATHQPQHF
TRBJ2-7,-,TRBD1,15,TRBV6-6,TGTGCCAGCAGTTACGAGCCCAGGGGGCCCTACGAGCAGTACTTC,CASSYEPRGPYEQYF
TRBJ2-6,-,-,19,TRBV7-6,TGTGCCAGCAGCTCGCTTAACGCCGAAGTGGGAATGGGGGCCAACGTCCTGACTTTC,CASSSLNAEVGMGANVLTF
TRBJ1-1,-,-,15,TRBV9,TGTGCCAGCAGCGATATTCAGGGAGTGTACACTGAAGCTTTCTTT,CASSDIQGVYTEAFF
TRBJ1-1,-,-,12,TRBV7-9,TGTGCCAGCGGTTTCTTTTTGGCTGAAGCTTTCTTT,CASGFFLAEAFF
TRBJ2-5,-,-,14,TRBV27,TGTGCCAGCAGTCACAGAGACAGTGAAGAGACCCAGTACTTC,CASSHRDSEETQYF
TRBJ2-1,-,-,12,TRBV4-1,TGCGCCAGCAGCCAAGGACCGGGCGAGCAGTTCTTC,CASSQGPGEQFF
TRBJ2-2,-,TRBD2,15,TRBV6-5,TGTGCCAGCAGTTACTTAAACGGGGGGACCGGGGAGCTGTTTTTT,CASSYLNGGTGELFF
TRBJ2-3,-,-,17,TRBV9,TGTGCCAGCAGCTCAGGCATAGTGGGGGCTCCCACAGATACGCAGTATTTT,CASSSGIVGAPTDTQYF
TRBJ1-5,-,-,15,TRBV7-9,TGTGCCAGCAGCTCAGCGGGCAGGGGCCATCAGCCCCAGCATTTT,CASSSAGRGHQPQHF